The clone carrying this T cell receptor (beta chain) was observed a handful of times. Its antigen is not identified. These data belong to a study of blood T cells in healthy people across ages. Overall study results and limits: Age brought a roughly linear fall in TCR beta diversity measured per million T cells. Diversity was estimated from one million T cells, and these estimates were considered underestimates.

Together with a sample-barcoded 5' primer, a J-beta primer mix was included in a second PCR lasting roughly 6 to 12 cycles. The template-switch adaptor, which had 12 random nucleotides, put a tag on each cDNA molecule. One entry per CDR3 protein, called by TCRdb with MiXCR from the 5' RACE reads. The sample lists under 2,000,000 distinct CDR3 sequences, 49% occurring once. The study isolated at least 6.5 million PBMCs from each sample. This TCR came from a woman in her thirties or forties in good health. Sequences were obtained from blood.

The CDR3 protein is CASMGGFYEQYF. The CDR3 DNA is TGTGCCAGCATGGGGGGGTTCTACGAGCAGTACTTC. The rearrangement uses TRBV6-6 and TRBJ2-7, with 7 bases matching TRBD2. Germline CDR1 is MNHNY and CDR2 is SVGAGI (reference sequence). The CDR3 sequence is 12 residues long. Trimming cost V 7 bases and J 3 bases; bases outside gene matches: 3.